This passage covers 10 T cell receptor beta chains from one sample sequenced in a study of blood T cells in healthy people across ages. For the second PCR, which ran for about 7 to 11 cycles, a sample-barcoded 5' primer and a J-beta primer mix were used. TCRdb re-analysed the 5' RACE reads in MiXCR, keeping a single row per CDR3 protein. The top ten clones hold roughly 2.1% of a sample with roughly 1,800,000 distinct CDR3 sequences, 49% of them seen once. Material for sequencing was blood. The receptor set was obtained from a woman aged 40 to 50 in good health.

The chain combines TRBV20-1 with TRBJ2-3; D may be TRBD1 (6 bases). The ends were cut back, 3 bases at V and 0 bases at J, with 13 bases in the middle. The V gene's germline CDR1 is DFQATT and CDR2 SNEGSKA (reference sequence). There are 15 residues in the CDR3. CDR3 sequence reads: CSARGVDSSTDTQYF. DNA of the CDR3: TGCAGTGCTAGGGGCGTGGACAGCAGCACAGATACGCAGTATTTT.

The chain has TRBV5-1 and TRBJ1-2, with D perhaps TRBD1 (5 bases). Germline CDR1 and CDR2: SGHRS and YFSETQ. Trimming pared 10 bases from V and 2 bases from J, leaving 21 bases between. CDR3 length equals 15 residues. The CDR3 is CASQGGGTENYGYTF. As DNA, the CDR3 is TGCGCCTCTCAGGGCGGGGGGACGGAGAACTATGGCTACACCTTC.

The DNA for the CDR3 is TGTGCCAGCGGGACAGGTGGGGTGGATACGCAGTATTTT. Its protein product is CASGTGGVDTQYF. V is TRBV2 and J is TRBJ2-3, with 8 bases matching TRBD1. The CDR3 is 13 residues long. The trim removed 8 bases at V and 6 bases at J, leaving 7 bases unmatched. Germline V gene sequence: CDR1 SNHLY, CDR2 FYNNEI. The full variable domain, its missing parts supplied by reference TRBV2 and TRBJ2-3, is EPEVTQTPSHQVTQMGQEVILRCVPISNHLYFYWYRQILGQKVEFLVSFYNNEISEKSEIFDDQFSVERPDGSNFTLKIRSTKLEDSAMYFCASGTGGVDTQYFGPGTRLTVL.

The chain carries TRBV5-5 and TRBJ2-7; a possible D gene is TRBD2 (7 bases). Germline V CDR1 and CDR2: SGHKS, YYEKEE (reference sequence). This CDR3 region has 15 residues. With 0 bases removed from V and 2 bases from J, the gap between germline ends came to 12 bases. This chain's CDR3 is CASSLEGGTPYEQYF. The CDR3 DNA follows: TGTGCCAGCAGCTTGGAGGGGGGGACACCCTACGAGCAGTACTTC. Full variable domain (missing parts from reference TRBV5-5 and TRBJ2-7): DAGVTQSPTHLIKTRGQQVTLRCSPISGHKSVSWYQQVLGQGPQFIFQYYEKEERGRGNFPDRFSARQFPNYSSELNVNALLLGDSALYLCASSLEGGTPYEQYFGPGTRLTVT.

The V call is TRBV4-3, the J call TRBJ1-5; the D is unclear. CDR3 length equals 15 residues. CDR1 and CDR2 from the germline V gene are LGHNA and YSLEER. V was shortened by 4 bases and J by 5 bases, with 15 bases between the two germline ends. CDR3 nucleotide sequence: TGCGCCAGCAGCCCGGAGTCGGGAGCGTATCAGCCCCAGCATTTT. Protein product: CASSPESGAYQPQHF.

This clonotype was counted between two and nine times. The chain carries TRBV12-3 or TRBV12-4 and TRBJ2-1; 7 positions agree with TRBD1. The V gene end was trimmed by 5 bases and the J gene end by 8 bases; junction bases not matched to a gene: 6. The CDR3 spans 13 residues. Here the CDR3 DNA reads TGTGCCAGCAGTCCTAGGGACAGCTATGAGCAGTTCTTC. This codes for CASSPRDSYEQFF.

This clonotype was detected only a few times. This chain joins TRBV10-3 and TRBJ2-5; 14 nucleotides align to TRBD2. The CDR3 totals 17 residues. After removal of 0 bases from V and 5 bases from J, the junction contained 5 bases not matched to a gene. Germline V gene lookup returns CDR1 ENHRY and CDR2 SYGVKD. The CDR3: CAISESTSGGAKETQYF. The CDR3 DNA follows: TGTGCCATCAGTGAGTCGACTAGCGGGGGGGCAAAGGAGACCCAGTACTTC.

The chain couples TRBV5-1 to TRBJ1-2; tentative D call: TRBD1 (5 bases). Trimming pared 7 bases from V and 6 bases from J, leaving 13 bases between. Looked up from germline, CDR1 is SGHRS and CDR2 is YFSETQ. The CDR3 runs 12 residues. CDR3 DNA: TGCGCCAGCTGGGCTAGAGGGGATGGCTACACCTTC. Protein product: CASWARGDGYTF. The full variable domain, completed using reference TRBV5-1 and TRBJ1-2, is KAGVTQTPRYLIKTRGQQVTLSCSPISGHRSVSWYQQTPGQGLQFLFEYFSETQRNKGNFPGRFSGRQFSNSRSEMNVSTLELGDSALYLCASWARGDGYTFGSGTRLTVV.

The rearrangement uses TRBV7-9 and TRBJ2-5; 7 bases match TRBD2. This CDR3 spans 16 amino acids. V gave up 5 bases and J gave up 1 base; unmatched junction bases: 10. Per the germline V gene, CDR1 is SEHNR and CDR2 is FQNEAQ (reference sequence). CDR3 DNA sequence: TGTGCCAGCAGCGCCAACACCGGGACTACCCAAGAGACCCAGTACTTC. It specifies CASSANTGTTQETQYF.

The rearrangement uses TRBV7-2 and TRBJ2-5; no clear D. V lost 2 bases, J lost 9 bases, and 10 bases lay in between. The germline gives CDR1 SGHTA, CDR2 FQGNSA. This CDR3 has 12 residues. In nucleotides, the CDR3 is TGTGCCAGCAGCTTACGGACCGGGCCCCAGTACTTC. It specifies CASSLRTGPQYF.